This TCR beta chain was observed in a study of identical twins. TCRdb re-analysed the 5' RACE reads in MiXCR, keeping a single row per CDR3 protein. The table records hundreds of thousands of distinct CDR3 sequences, over 15% of them present only once. Deletions cut 7 bases from V and 0 bases from J, with 7 bases between. Germline CDR1 and CDR2: SQVTM and ANQGSEA. The CDR3 sequence is 12 residues long. This same sample was also part of a study on T cells expressing NK-cell markers. This second study notes: No clear determination of HCMV specificity was made for expanded NKG2C+ T cell clones.

Sequencing input: PBMCs. The gene calls are TRBV29-1 and TRBJ1-3; TRBD1 might be the D (5 bases). This receptor was obtained from a woman younger than 35 in good health. The CDR3 sequence is CSGGTSGNTIYF. CDR3 coding DNA: TGCAGCGGCGGGACCTCTGGAAACACCATATATTTT.